This T cell receptor beta chain was obtained from a study of blood T cell repertoires in COVID-19. Overall study context: The study drew acute and convalescent COVID-19 samples from the United States, Italy and Spain. From T cells, B-cell-depleted T cells, or PBMCs came the material, which was cDNA or gDNA.

The CDR3 totals 15 residues. The V end was cut by 1 base, the J end by 7 bases, with 16 bases between. Germline V gene sequence: CDR1 SGHVS, CDR2 FQNEAQ. Original data processing: Estimation of nucleated cell counts relied on the amplification of reference gene primers. Some clones are missing from TCRdb's copy, which holds only in-frame ones; the method was immunoSEQ multiplex PCR. V, J and clone size reflect that table, while D and trimming were determined from the DNA. Of approximately 230,000 clones detected, more than 70% appear once; the ten largest clones hold 5% to 6.5%. The chain is built from TRBV7-8 and TRBJ1-2; D is possibly TRBD1 (5 bases). The specimen sequenced was peripheral blood. The sequence was obtained from a woman aged 30 to 39 with COVID-19, enrolled during active disease. In DNA form, the CDR3 reads TGTGCCAGCAGCTTAGATCGGGGGACCTCTATTGGCTACACCTTC. Its translation is CASSLDRGTSIGYTF.